The entry below gives a single T cell receptor beta chain sequence along with its context. The CDR3 is made up of 13 amino acids. Germline V gives CDR1 SGHDT, CDR2 YYEEEE. The V end lost 6 bases, the J end lost 5 bases, and 13 bases lay between the germline ends. The entry originates in a study of OX40 agonist ivuxolimab in advanced cancers. Study-level background: With ivuxolimab, an agonistic anti-OX40 (CD134) antibody, patients were treated.

Profiled with immunoSEQ multiplex PCR; TCRdb holds only in-frame clones, not every one. The sample consists of 55,000 to 80,000 clones, 70% to 90% of them appearing once. Here the sequenced sample was CD4+ or CD8+ T cells sorted from blood, taken in a trial of the OX40 agonist ivuxolimab. This sequence joins TRBV5-6 and TRBJ2-3, with a weak D call TRBD1 (6 bases). This TCR derives from an adult with an advanced solid tumor such as melanoma, head and neck, liver or kidney cancer. CDR3: CASKGVLGDTQYF. The CDR3 region has the DNA TGTGCCAGCAAGGGGGTTCTGGGAGATACGCAGTATTTT.